This is a list of T cell receptor beta chains from one sample in a study of blood T cells in healthy people across ages. TCRdb reprocessed the 5' RACE reads via MiXCR and lists one record per CDR3 protein. The sample consists of hundreds of thousands of distinct CDR3 sequences, more than 45% of them appearing once. Sample: blood. These receptors originate from an elderly man in good health. Both conserved end residues are part of each CDR3. The D gene is left open where the match is weak. The listing skips clone size in some rows; elsewhere it reads once, few, many or a size class.

clone_size | d_call | cdr3_length | j_call | v_call | cdr3_aa | cdr3_nt
- | TRBD2 | 15 | TRBJ2-3 | TRBV20-1 | CSAKSSGRAPDTQYF | TGCAGTGCTAAAAGTAGCGGGAGGGCCCCAGATACGCAGTATTTT
many | - | 15 | TRBJ1-5 | TRBV6-6 | CASRIWGNGNQPQHF | TGTGCCAGCCGGATTTGGGGGAACGGCAATCAGCCCCAGCATTTT
- | TRBD1 | 15 | TRBJ1-2 | TRBV7-3 | CASSLGGDRNYGYTF | TGTGCCAGCAGCTTAGGGGGGGACAGGAACTATGGCTACACCTTC
- | - | 15 | TRBJ2-6 | TRBV7-9 | CASTQSSSGANVLTF | TGTGCCAGCACACAGAGCTCCTCTGGGGCCAACGTCCTGACTTTC
few | - | 15 | TRBJ2-1 | TRBV5-1 | CASSSGPYSYNEQFF | TGCGCCAGCAGCTCAGGCCCCTACTCCTACAATGAGCAGTTCTTC
- | - | 14 | TRBJ1-2 | TRBV20-1 | CSAAPLPRGYGYTF | TGCAGTGCCGCACCACTACCCCGCGGCTATGGCTACACCTTC
- | TRBD2 | 13 | TRBJ2-1 | TRBV20-1 | CSARLADRNEQFF | TGCAGTGCTAGGCTAGCGGACCGCAATGAGCAGTTCTTC
- | TRBD1 | 15 | TRBJ2-1 | TRBV5-1 | CASSLSGQGTNEQFF | TGCGCCAGCAGCTTGTCGGGACAGGGTACGAATGAGCAGTTCTTC
- | - | 13 | TRBJ1-1 | TRBV6-5 | CASGGGKNTEAFF | TGTGCCAGCGGGGGGGGAAAGAACACTGAAGCTTTCTTT
- | TRBD2 | 15 | TRBJ2-7 | TRBV9 | CASSVDPRTSGEQYF | TGTGCCAGCAGCGTAGATCCCCGGACTAGCGGCGAGCAGTACTTC
- | - | 13 | TRBJ2-1 | TRBV2 | CASSESGYNEQFF | TGTGCCAGCAGTGAAAGCGGGTACAATGAGCAGTTCTTC
few | - | 13 | TRBJ2-3 | TRBV20-1 | CSARAASTDTQYF | TGCAGTGCTAGAGCGGCTAGCACAGATACGCAGTATTTT
- | - | 13 | TRBJ2-3 | TRBV20-1 | CSASREVPDTQYF | TGCAGTGCTAGCAGGGAAGTCCCAGATACGCAGTATTTT
- | - | 14 | TRBJ2-3 | TRBV6-5 | CASSDGLLRDTQYF | TGTGCCAGCAGTGACGGGCTATTACGAGATACGCAGTATTTT
many | TRBD2 | 14 | TRBJ2-1 | TRBV10-3 | CAISGSGTYNEQFF | TGTGCCATCAGTGGTAGCGGGACCTACAATGAGCAGTTCTTC
- | TRBD1 | 16 | TRBJ2-1 | TRBV24-1 | CATSDSHRGSYNEQFF | TGTGCCACCAGTGACTCCCACAGGGGATCCTACAATGAGCAGTTCTTC
- | - | 15 | TRBJ1-5 | TRBV10-3 | CAIRPRRVVNQPQHF | TGTGCCATCAGGCCCAGAAGGGTGGTCAATCAGCCCCAGCATTTT
- | TRBD2 | 17 | TRBJ2-3 | TRBV27 | CASSTGLAGISTDTQYF | TGTGCCAGCAGTACGGGACTAGCGGGGATTAGCACAGATACGCAGTATTTT
once | - | 16 | TRBJ1-2 | TRBV20-1 | CSASPRTQGFNYGYTF | TGCAGTGCTAGTCCGAGGACGCAGGGGTTTAACTATGGCTACACCTTC
few | - | 12 | TRBJ2-1 | TRBV7-3 | CASSPNRVSRFF | TGTGCCAGCAGCCCGAACAGGGTCTCGCGGTTCTTC
- | TRBD2 | 14 | TRBJ2-7 | TRBV28 | CASSTSGPPYEQYF | TGTGCCAGCAGTACTAGCGGGCCCCCCTACGAGCAGTACTTC
- | - | 15 | TRBJ2-2 | TRBV7-3 | CASSPQSGDTGELFF | TGTGCCAGCAGCCCCCAGTCGGGAGATACCGGGGAGCTGTTTTTT
few | TRBD1 | 16 | TRBJ2-3 | TRBV6-5 | CASSYSTGVGTDTQYF | TGTGCCAGCAGTTACTCCACAGGGGTCGGCACAGATACGCAGTATTTT
- | - | 17 | TRBJ1-1 | TRBV4-1 | CASSQALGIIIYTEAFF | TGCGCCAGCAGCCAAGCGTTAGGGATCATAATTTACACTGAAGCTTTCTTT
- | - | 12 | TRBJ2-1 | TRBV7-2 | CASSFVGQAQFF | TGTGCCAGCAGCTTTGTTGGGCAAGCGCAGTTCTTC
many | - | 14 | TRBJ2-7 | TRBV6-5 | CASSYGVPSYEQYF | TGTGCCAGCAGTTACGGGGTGCCCTCCTACGAGCAGTACTTC
- | - | 14 | TRBJ1-5 | TRBV5-6 | CASSLRESNQPQHF | TGTGCCAGCAGCTTGCGGGAAAGCAATCAGCCCCAGCATTTT
few | TRBD2 | 16 | TRBJ2-1 | TRBV7-2 | CASSLAGLRLVDEQFF | TGTGCCAGCAGCTTAGCGGGACTACGATTGGTGGATGAGCAGTTCTTC
- | TRBD1 | 14 | TRBJ2-7 | TRBV4-2 | CASSQGQGGDEQYF | TGTGCCAGCAGCCAAGGACAGGGGGGAGACGAGCAGTACTTC
- | TRBD1 | 12 | TRBJ1-2 | TRBV2 | CAIRGVDYGYTF | TGTGCCATCAGGGGGGTAGACTATGGCTACACCTTC
few | TRBD1 | 16 | TRBJ2-7 | TRBV7-2 | CASSLYSGQGETPQYF | TGTGCCAGCAGCTTATACTCAGGGCAGGGGGAGACCCCACAGTACTTC
few | TRBD2 | 15 | TRBJ2-1 | TRBV29-1 | CSAKTSGRDHNEQFF | TGCAGCGCCAAGACTAGCGGGAGGGATCACAATGAGCAGTTCTTC
few | - | 15 | TRBJ2-3 | TRBV7-9 | CASNYAGRRADTQYF | TGTGCCAGCAACTATGCAGGGCGTCGGGCAGATACGCAGTATTTT